Listed below are T cell receptor beta chains from one sample, sequenced in a study of blood T cells in healthy people across ages. Each CDR3 protein is one row after TCRdb ran MiXCR on the 5' RACE reads. This table has about 1.8 million distinct CDR3 sequences, roughly 50% appearing once. Material for sequencing was blood. The receptors stem from a woman in her thirties or forties in good health. CDR3s include the opening cysteine and the closing phenylalanine or tryptophan. The D gene is left open where the match is weak. Clone size appears in some rows only: once, few, many, or a class for an expanded clone.

>few|TRBJ2-6|TRBV3-1|-
TGTGCCAGCAGCCGTCTCTCCGGGATGCCGTCTGGGGCCAACGTCCTGACTTTC
CASSRLSGMPSGANVLTF
>-|TRBJ2-1|TRBV9|TRBD2
TGTGCCGGCAGCGAGGTAGCGGGGGGGCGGAGTGAGCAGTTCTTC
CAGSEVAGGRSEQFF
>-|TRBJ1-6|TRBV5-6|-
TGTGCCAGCAGCTGGGGGGACCTAGGTAATTCACCCCTCCACTTT
CASSWGDLGNSPLHF
>-|TRBJ2-7|TRBV6-2/TRBV6-3|-
TGTGCCAGCAGTTACGTCCGCCAGGGGTCCTACGAGCAGTACTTC
CASSYVRQGSYEQYF
>-|TRBJ1-2|TRBV5-1|TRBD1
TGCGCCAGCAGCTATGGAGGTACAGGGGAGAATGGCTACACCTTC
CASSYGGTGENGYTF
>many|TRBJ2-3|TRBV4-1|-
TGCGCCAGCAGCCAAGAAAGTACCCGATATCCTAGCACAGATACGCAGTATTTT
CASSQESTRYPSTDTQYF
>few|TRBJ2-5|TRBV7-2|TRBD2
TGTGCCAGCAGCTACAAAACTAGCGGGGGAGGGACCCAGTACTTC
CASSYKTSGGGTQYF
>-|TRBJ2-7|TRBV6-1|-
TGTGCCAGCAGTGAAGACAGGGTGTGGGAAGAGCAGTACTTC
CASSEDRVWEEQYF
>-|TRBJ2-1|TRBV20-1|TRBD2
TGCAGTGCTAGAGCTAGCGGGGGCGGCAATGAGCAGTTCTTC
CSARASGGGNEQFF
>-|TRBJ2-3|TRBV18|TRBD2
TGTGCCAGCTCGCCCAGACCGGGACTACGCACAGATACGCAGTATTTT
CASSPRPGLRTDTQYF
>once|TRBJ2-5|TRBV2|-
TGTGCCAGCAGTGCCCGCATCCACCAAGAGACCCAGTACTTC
CASSARIHQETQYF
>-|TRBJ1-1|TRBV9|TRBD1
TGTGCCAGCAGCGTCAGCACAGGGGGCACTGAAGCTTTCTTT
CASSVSTGGTEAFF
>few|TRBJ1-2|TRBV28|-
TGTGCCAGCAGTTTGCCTCATGGTGGCTACACCTTC
CASSLPHGGYTF
>-|TRBJ2-7|TRBV6-1|-
TGTGTCAGCATACGCCATAGCTCCTACGAGCAGTACTTC
CVSIRHSSYEQYF
>-|TRBJ2-5|TRBV18|-
TGTGCCAGCTTTGGGGAGGCAGAGACCCAGTACTTC
CASFGEAETQYF
>-|TRBJ2-3|TRBV7-2|-
TGTGCCAGCAGCTTAACGGAGTCCCCTTTCACAGATACGCAGTATTTT
CASSLTESPFTDTQYF
>-|TRBJ2-1|TRBV7-2|TRBD1
TGTGCCAGCAGCTTAGGATCGGGGACAGGATACAATGAGCAGTTCTTC
CASSLGSGTGYNEQFF
>few|TRBJ2-3|TRBV7-9|-
TGTGCCAGAGATCCAGGGATTGCAGATACGCAGTATTTT
CARDPGIADTQYF
>-|TRBJ1-2|TRBV4-3|-
TGCGCCAGCAGCGAACAGGGCCATGGCTACACCTTC
CASSEQGHGYTF
>-|TRBJ2-2|TRBV4-1|-
TGCGCCAGCAGCCAACTCAGCTGGGAGGACGGGAACACCGGGGAGCTGTTTTTT
CASSQLSWEDGNTGELFF
>few|TRBJ1-2|TRBV29-1|TRBD1
TGCAGCGTTGAAGCCCCCAGGACAGGGAACTATGGCTACACCTTC
CSVEAPRTGNYGYTF
>-|TRBJ2-7|TRBV27|TRBD2
TGTGCCAGCAGTTTAAGACCGACTAGCGGGGCGCTCTACGAGCAGTACTTC
CASSLRPTSGALYEQYF
>-|TRBJ2-3|TRBV11-2|-
TGTGCCAGCAGACCTATCGGGCGGGGTTCAGATACGCAGTATTTT
CASRPIGRGSDTQYF
>-|TRBJ2-1|TRBV7-2|-
TGTGCCAGCACCCCAAGCCCTAGCTCCTACAATGTGCAGTTCTTC
CASTPSPSSYNVQFF
>-|TRBJ2-5|TRBV3-1|-
TGTGCCAGCAGCCAAAGTGGGGGGGCCGGCAATGAGCAGTACTTC
CASSQSGGAGNEQYF
>-|TRBJ1-5|TRBV6-1|TRBD1
TGTGCCAGCAAGGATAAGGGACAGCTTAGCAATCAGCCCCAGCATTTT
CASKDKGQLSNQPQHF
>-|TRBJ2-7|TRBV20-1|TRBD1
TGCAGTGCTAGTAAGGGGGCAGGCTCCTACGAGCAGTACTTC
CSASKGAGSYEQYF
>many|TRBJ2-5|TRBV29-1|-
TGCAGCGTTCACTTGTTTGGGACCCAGTACTTC
CSVHLFGTQYF
>-|TRBJ2-5|TRBV27|-
TGTGCCAGCAGGGTGGGCGGGGTGCCTGAAAACCAAGAGACCCAGTACTTC
CASRVGGVPENQETQYF
>-|TRBJ2-7|TRBV20-1|-
TGCAGTGCTAGAGATTCTGGGCCGCGGCCCTACGAGCAGTACTTC
CSARDSGPRPYEQYF
>-|TRBJ2-1|TRBV18|-
TGTGCCAGCTCGCTTACAGGGACTGCGGGGAATGAGCAGTTCTTC
CASSLTGTAGNEQFF
>-|TRBJ2-7|TRBV24-1|TRBD1
TGTGCCACCAGTGGCTATAACAGGGGTGGATCCTACGAGCAGTACTTC
CATSGYNRGGSYEQYF
>-|TRBJ1-6|TRBV5-1|-
TGCGCCAGCAGCTTGGAAACGAGCCTTAATTCACCCCTCCACTTT
CASSLETSLNSPLHF
>-|TRBJ1-1|TRBV6-6|-
TGTGCCAGCAGAGAAAGAAGGACTGAAGCTTTCTTT
CASRERRTEAFF
>-|TRBJ2-1|TRBV6-2/TRBV6-3|TRBD2
TGTGCCAGCAGTTACCCCCCCAGGGTCGGGGGGGTCAATGAGCAGTTCTTC
CASSYPPRVGGVNEQFF
>-|TRBJ2-4|TRBV4-1|TRBD1
TGCGCCAGCAGCCAAGACCCAGGGGGCGTTTTTGGTTTAGCCAAAAACATTCAGTACTTC
CASSQDPGGVFGLAKNIQYF
>-|TRBJ2-7|TRBV7-2|TRBD2
TGTGCCAGCAGCCCCGAACTAGCGGGATCCTACGAGCAGTACTTC
CASSPELAGSYEQYF
>-|TRBJ2-2|TRBV12-3/TRBV12-4|-
TGTGCCAGCAGTTCCCGATCGGGACGGGCGAACACCGGGGAGCTGTTTTTT
CASSSRSGRANTGELFF
>-|TRBJ2-4|TRBV5-1|TRBD1
TGCGCCAGCAGCTTGGGGACAGGTTGGCAGTACTTC
CASSLGTGWQYF
>-|TRBJ2-5|TRBV24-1|TRBD1
TGTGCCACCAGTGATCTACCGGGGACAGGGGGCGAGGAGACCCAGTACTTC
CATSDLPGTGGEETQYF
>-|TRBJ1-1|TRBV20-1|-
TGCAGTGCTAGAGATAGCACTGAAGCTTTCTTT
CSARDSTEAFF
>-|TRBJ2-7|TRBV5-1|TRBD2
TGCGCCAGCAGCTTGTTAGCGGGGCTGGACGAGCAGTACTTC
CASSLLAGLDEQYF
>few|TRBJ2-5|TRBV3-1|-
TGTGCCAGCAGCGAGAGACGGCCCCGTGAGACCCAGTACTTC
CASSERRPRETQYF
>-|TRBJ2-5|TRBV28|-
TGTGCCAGCAGGGCGGGGTTCAAAGAGACCCAGTACTTC
CASRAGFKETQYF
>-|TRBJ2-1|TRBV20-1|TRBD2
TGCAGTGCTAGTGCCGGACTAGCGGGGGGGCGCGGCAATGAGCAGTTCTTC
CSASAGLAGGRGNEQFF